A selection of T cell receptor beta chains follows, all from one sample in a study of shared clonotypes between healthy human individuals. The table came from immunoSEQ multiplex PCR; TCRdb's copy has only in-frame clones and leaves some out. The sample has about 1 million clones; about 80% are singletons. The material sequenced was memory CD4+ T cells sorted from blood. The receptor source for this set is a young man in good health. Each CDR3 is given with its conserved first and last residue. The D gene is left open where the match is weak. The size of a clone is reported for some rows only, either as once, few or many, or as a class for expanded clones.

>TRBD1|TRBV5-6|-|TRBJ1-4
CASSLARAGGPHGEKLFF
TGTGCCAGCAGCTTGGCCCGGGCAGGGGGCCCCCACGGTGAAAAACTGTTTTTT
>TRBD1|TRBV6-5|-|TRBJ2-7
CASSLNRGRLYEQYF
TGTGCCAGCAGTCTCAACAGGGGGCGGCTTTACGAGCAGTACTTC
>-|TRBV7-2|-|TRBJ1-2
CASSLDSRVGGYTF
TGTGCCAGCAGCTTAGATTCCCGGGTCGGCGGCTACACCTTC
>TRBD1|TRBV28|-|TRBJ1-5
CAGYSGTGRQPQHF
TGTGCCGGCTATTCCGGGACAGGGAGGCAGCCCCAGCATTTT
>TRBD2|TRBV6-9|many|TRBJ2-2
CARSLADTGELFF
TGTGCCAGGTCGCTAGCGGACACCGGGGAGCTGTTTTTT
>-|TRBV5-6|few|TRBJ2-5
CASSLTGAIYQETQYF
TGTGCCAGCAGCTTGACAGGCGCAATTTACCAAGAGACCCAGTACTTC
>-|TRBV19|-|TRBJ1-1
CASRAETGHDTEAFF
TGTGCCAGTAGGGCAGAGACAGGCCACGACACTGAAGCTTTCTTT
>TRBD2|TRBV10-3|-|TRBJ2-7
CAISESGLAYEQYF
TGTGCCATCAGTGAGTCGGGACTAGCTTACGAGCAGTACTTC
>-|TRBV5-1|-|TRBJ2-2
CASSLGGRGINTGELFF
TGCGCCAGCAGCTTGGGAGGCAGGGGTATCAACACCGGGGAGCTGTTTTTT
>-|TRBV7-2|-|TRBJ2-1
CASSPGSYNEQFF
TGTGCCAGCAGCCCCGGGTCCTACAATGAGCAGTTCTTC
>TRBD2|TRBV11-3|-|TRBJ2-3
CASSLTGLDGTDTQYF
TGTGCCAGCAGTCTTACGGGACTAGACGGCACAGATACGCAGTATTTT
>TRBD1|TRBV28|-|TRBJ1-1
CASSAGGRNTEAFF
TGTGCCAGCAGTGCAGGGGGCCGGAACACTGAAGCTTTCTTT
>-|TRBV30|-|TRBJ1-6
CAWSGGGNSPLHF
TGTGCCTGGAGTGGAGGGGGGAATTCACCCCTCCACTTT
>-|TRBV7-2|few|TRBJ1-1
CASSTGRITEAFF
TGTGCCAGCAGCACAGGACGGATCACTGAAGCTTTCTTT
>-|TRBV9|few|TRBJ2-7
CASSVAGEGEQYF
TGTGCCAGCAGCGTAGCGGGGGAAGGGGAGCAGTACTTC
>-|TRBV5-6|-|TRBJ1-2
CASSRDRDYGYTF
TGTGCCAGCAGCCGGGACCGCGACTATGGCTACACCTTC
>-|TRBV5-4|-|TRBJ2-7
CASRRLGVAYEQYF
TGTGCCAGCAGAAGACTAGGTGTCGCCTACGAGCAGTACTTC
>TRBD1|TRBV6-6|-|TRBJ2-7
CASSYNRGNEQYF
TGTGCCAGCAGTTACAACAGGGGCAACGAGCAGTACTTC
>TRBD1|TRBV5-6|-|TRBJ2-5
CASSFGTGYTSETQYF
TGTGCCAGCAGCTTCGGGACAGGGTATACGTCTGAGACCCAGTACTTC
>TRBD1|TRBV28|-|TRBJ1-5
CASSHALQGAYQPQHF
TGTGCCAGCAGTCACGCGCTACAGGGGGCGTATCAGCCCCAGCATTTT
>-|TRBV28|-|TRBJ1-2
CASSLMSYGYTF
TGTGCCAGCAGTTTAATGAGCTATGGCTACACCTTC
>TRBD2|TRBV28|-|TRBJ2-5
CASSRTSGGALETQYF
TGTGCCAGCAGTCGTACTAGCGGGGGGGCCCTCGAGACCCAGTACTTC
>-|TRBV5-1|-|TRBJ2-5
CASSLSGRVEETQYF
TGCGCCAGCAGCTTGTCGGGCAGGGTTGAAGAGACCCAGTACTTC
>-|TRBV6-6|-|TRBJ1-2
CASSSQFYGYTF
TGTGCCAGCAGTTCCCAGTTCTATGGCTACACCTTC
>-|TRBV25-1|-|TRBJ1-2
CASTAGGQPYGYTF
TGTGCCAGCACGGCGGGTGGACAGCCCTATGGCTACACCTTC
>-|TRBV5-8|-|TRBJ2-5
CASSLGLQETQYF
TGTGCCAGCAGCCTCGGACTTCAAGAGACCCAGTACTTC
>TRBD1|TRBV6-5|-|TRBJ1-2
CASRPDRESGYTF
TGTGCCAGCAGACCAGACAGGGAATCTGGCTACACCTTC
>TRBD1|TRBV18|-|TRBJ2-7
CASSPRDRVKRYEQYF
TGTGCCAGCTCACCACGGGACAGGGTTAAGAGATACGAGCAGTACTTC
>-|TRBV2|few|TRBJ1-1
CATSVAIPPEAFF
TGTGCCACCTCCGTGGCCATACCCCCTGAAGCTTTCTTT
>-|TRBV9|few|TRBJ1-2
CASSPPGQHGYTF
TGTGCCAGCAGCCCCCCGGGGCAGCATGGCTACACCTTC
>TRBD2|TRBV5-4|few|TRBJ2-7
CASSLPGLANIEQYF
TGTGCCAGCAGCTTGCCGGGACTAGCCAATATCGAGCAGTACTTC
>TRBD2|TRBV11-2|once|TRBJ2-3
CASSKGLTDTQYF
TGTGCCAGCAGCAAGGGACTAACAGATACGCAGTATTTT
>TRBD1|TRBV18|few|TRBJ1-5
CASSPDRADSNQPQHF
TGTGCCAGCTCACCTGACAGGGCGGATAGCAATCAGCCCCAGCATTTT